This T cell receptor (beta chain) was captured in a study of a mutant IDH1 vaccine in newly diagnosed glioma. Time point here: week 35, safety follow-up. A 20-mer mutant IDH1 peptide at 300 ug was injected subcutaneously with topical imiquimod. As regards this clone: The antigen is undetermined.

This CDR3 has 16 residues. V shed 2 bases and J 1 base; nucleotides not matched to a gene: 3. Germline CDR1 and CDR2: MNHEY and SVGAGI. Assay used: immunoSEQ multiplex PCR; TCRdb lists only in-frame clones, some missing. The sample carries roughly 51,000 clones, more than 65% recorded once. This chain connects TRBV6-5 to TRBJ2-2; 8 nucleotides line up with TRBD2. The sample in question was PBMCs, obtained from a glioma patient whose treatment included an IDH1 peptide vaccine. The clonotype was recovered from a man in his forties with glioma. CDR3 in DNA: TGTGCCAGCAGTTACGAAGCGGGGGTGAACACCGGGGAGCTGTTTTTT. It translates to CASSYEAGVNTGELFF.